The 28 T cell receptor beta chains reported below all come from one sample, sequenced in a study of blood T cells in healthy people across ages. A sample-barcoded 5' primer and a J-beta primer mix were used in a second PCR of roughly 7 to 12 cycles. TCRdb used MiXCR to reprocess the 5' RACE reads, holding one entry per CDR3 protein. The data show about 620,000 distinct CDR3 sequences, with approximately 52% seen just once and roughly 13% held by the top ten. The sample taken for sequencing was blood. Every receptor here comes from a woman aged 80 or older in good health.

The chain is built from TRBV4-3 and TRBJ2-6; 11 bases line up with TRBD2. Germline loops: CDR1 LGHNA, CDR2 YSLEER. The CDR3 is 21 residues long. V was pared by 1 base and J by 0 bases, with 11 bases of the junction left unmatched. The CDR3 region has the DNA TGCGCCAGCAGCCAAGCACTAGCGGGGGCCAGATTTACCTCTGGGGCCAACGTCCTGACTTTC. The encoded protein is CASSQALAGARFTSGANVLTF.

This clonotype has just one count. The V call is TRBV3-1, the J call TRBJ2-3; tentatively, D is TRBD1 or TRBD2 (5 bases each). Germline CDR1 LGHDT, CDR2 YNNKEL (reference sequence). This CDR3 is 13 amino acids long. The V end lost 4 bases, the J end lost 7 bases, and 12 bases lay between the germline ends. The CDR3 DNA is TGTGCCAGCAGCCTGCGAGGGGAGCATACGCAGTATTTT. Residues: CASSLRGEHTQYF.

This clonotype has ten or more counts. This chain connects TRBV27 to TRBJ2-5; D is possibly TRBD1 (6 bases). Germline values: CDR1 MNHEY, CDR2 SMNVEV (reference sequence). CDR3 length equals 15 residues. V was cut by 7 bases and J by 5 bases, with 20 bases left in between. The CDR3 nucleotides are TGTGCCAGCATGAGCTGGACAGCCCAAAGCGAGACCCAGTACTTC. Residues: CASMSWTAQSETQYF.

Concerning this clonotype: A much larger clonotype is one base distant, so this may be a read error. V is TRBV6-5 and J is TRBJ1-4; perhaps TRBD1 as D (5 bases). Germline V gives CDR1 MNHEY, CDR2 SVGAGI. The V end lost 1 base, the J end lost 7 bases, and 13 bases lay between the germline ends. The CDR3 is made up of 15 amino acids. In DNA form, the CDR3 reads TGTGCCAGCAGTTACTTCGGCGGGGCCGGTGAAAAACTGTTTTTT. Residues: CASSYFGGAGEKLFF.

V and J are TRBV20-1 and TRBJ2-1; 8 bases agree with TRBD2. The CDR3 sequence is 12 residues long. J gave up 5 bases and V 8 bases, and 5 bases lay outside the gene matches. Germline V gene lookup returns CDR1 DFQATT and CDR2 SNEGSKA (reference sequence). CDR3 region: CSTGGAHNEQFF. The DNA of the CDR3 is TGCAGTACGGGAGGGGCGCACAATGAGCAGTTCTTC.

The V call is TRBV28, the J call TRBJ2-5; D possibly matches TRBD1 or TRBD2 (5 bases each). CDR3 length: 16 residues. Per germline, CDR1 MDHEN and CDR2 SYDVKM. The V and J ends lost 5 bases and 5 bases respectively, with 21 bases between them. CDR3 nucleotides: TGTGCCAGCAGTGCTCCCGGGACGGATGGTAGGGAGACCCAGTACTTC. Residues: CASSAPGTDGRETQYF.

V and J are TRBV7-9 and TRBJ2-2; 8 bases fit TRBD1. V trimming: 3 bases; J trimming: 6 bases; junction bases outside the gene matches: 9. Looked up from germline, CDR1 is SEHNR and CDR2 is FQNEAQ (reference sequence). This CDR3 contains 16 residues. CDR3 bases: TGTGCCAGCAGCTTCTCCCTCGGACAGGGATCCGGGGAGCTGTTTTTT. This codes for CASSFSLGQGSGELFF.

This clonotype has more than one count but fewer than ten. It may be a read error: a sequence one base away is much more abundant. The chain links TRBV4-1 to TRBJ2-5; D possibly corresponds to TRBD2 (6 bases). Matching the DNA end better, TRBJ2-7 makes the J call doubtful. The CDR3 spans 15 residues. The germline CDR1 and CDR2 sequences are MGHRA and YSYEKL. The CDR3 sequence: CASSQGSSGGYEQYF. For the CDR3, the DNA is TGCGCCAGCAGCCAAGGGAGTAGCGGAGGCTACGAGCAGTACTTC.

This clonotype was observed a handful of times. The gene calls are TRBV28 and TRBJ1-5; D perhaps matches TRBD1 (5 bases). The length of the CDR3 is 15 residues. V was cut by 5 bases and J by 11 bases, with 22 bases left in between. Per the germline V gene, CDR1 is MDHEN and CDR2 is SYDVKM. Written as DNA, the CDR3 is TGTGCCAGCAGTCCACCCAAGGGTAATGGGGCTACCCAGCATTTT. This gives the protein CASSPPKGNGATQHF.

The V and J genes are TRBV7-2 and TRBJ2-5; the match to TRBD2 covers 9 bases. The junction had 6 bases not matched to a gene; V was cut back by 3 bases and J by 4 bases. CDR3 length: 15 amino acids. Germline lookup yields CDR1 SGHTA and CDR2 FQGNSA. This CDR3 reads CASSLRGGLLETQYF. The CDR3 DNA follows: TGTGCCAGCAGCTTGCGGGGGGGTCTGTTAGAGACCCAGTACTTC. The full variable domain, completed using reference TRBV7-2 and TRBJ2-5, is GAGVSQSPSNKVTEKGKDVELRCDPISGHTALYWYRQSLGQGLEFLIYFQGNSAPDKSGLPSDRFSAERTGGSVSTLTIQRTQQEDSAVYLCASSLRGGLLETQYFGPGTRLLVL.

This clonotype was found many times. The CDR3 DNA reads TGTGCCAGCAGCGATCAGAGCTCTGGGGCCAACGTCCTGACTTTC. This encodes CASSDQSSGANVLTF. The chain links TRBV7-3 to TRBJ2-6, with D unclear. The CDR3 extends over 15 amino acids. Germline CDR1 is SGHTA and CDR2 is FQGTGA. The V and J ends lost 5 bases and 0 bases respectively, with 8 bases between them.

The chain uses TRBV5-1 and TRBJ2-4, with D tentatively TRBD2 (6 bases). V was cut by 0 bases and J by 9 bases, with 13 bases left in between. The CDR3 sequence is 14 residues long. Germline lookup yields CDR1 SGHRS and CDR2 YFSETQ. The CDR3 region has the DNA TGCGCCAGCAGCTTGGCGGGATACGGGAGCATTCAGTACTTC. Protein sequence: CASSLAGYGSIQYF. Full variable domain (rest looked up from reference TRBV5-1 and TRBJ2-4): KAGVTQTPRYLIKTRGQQVTLSCSPISGHRSVSWYQQTPGQGLQFLFEYFSETQRNKGNFPGRFSGRQFSNSRSEMNVSTLELGDSALYLCASSLAGYGSIQYFGAGTRLSVL.

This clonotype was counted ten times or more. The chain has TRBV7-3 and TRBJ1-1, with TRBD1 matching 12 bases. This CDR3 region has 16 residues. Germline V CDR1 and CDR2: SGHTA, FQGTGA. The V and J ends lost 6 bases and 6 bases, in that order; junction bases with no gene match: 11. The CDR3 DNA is TGTGCCAGCAGTTCCACCGGGACAGGGGGCGCCGCTGAAGCTTTCTTT. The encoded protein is CASSSTGTGGAAEAFF.

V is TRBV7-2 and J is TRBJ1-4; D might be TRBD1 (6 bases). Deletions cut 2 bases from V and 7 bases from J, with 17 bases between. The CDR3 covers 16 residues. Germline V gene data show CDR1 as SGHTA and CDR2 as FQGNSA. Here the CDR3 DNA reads TGTGCCAGCAGCTTATATGGGATGGGGGCGTCTGAAAAACTGTTTTTT. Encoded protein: CASSLYGMGASEKLFF. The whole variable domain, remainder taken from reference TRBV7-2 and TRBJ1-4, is GAGVSQSPSNKVTEKGKDVELRCDPISGHTALYWYRQSLGQGLEFLIYFQGNSAPDKSGLPSDRFSAERTGGSVSTLTIQRTQQEDSAVYLCASSLYGMGASEKLFFGSGTQLSVL.

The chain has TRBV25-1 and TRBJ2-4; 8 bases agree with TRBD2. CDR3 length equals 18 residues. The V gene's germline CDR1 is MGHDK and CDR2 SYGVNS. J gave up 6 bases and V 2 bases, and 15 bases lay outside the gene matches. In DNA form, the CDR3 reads TGTGCCAGCAGTGAAGAGGGAAGAACGGGAGGGAAGGCAAACATTCAGTACTTC. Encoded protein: CASSEEGRTGGKANIQYF.

The CDR3 spells CASTDFGEDTQYF. Written as DNA, the CDR3 is TGTGCCAGCACTGACTTCGGGGAAGATACGCAGTATTTT. V gene TRBV2 combines with J gene TRBJ2-3, with D maybe TRBD2 (5 bases). This CDR3 contains 13 residues. Trimming took 7 bases from V and 5 from J, leaving 13 bases between them. The germline gives CDR1 SNHLY, CDR2 FYNNEI.

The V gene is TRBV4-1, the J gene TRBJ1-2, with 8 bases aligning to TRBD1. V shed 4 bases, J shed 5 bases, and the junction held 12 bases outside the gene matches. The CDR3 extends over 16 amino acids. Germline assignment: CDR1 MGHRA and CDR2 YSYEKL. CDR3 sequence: CASSPWHRGNGYGYTF. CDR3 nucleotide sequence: TGCGCCAGCAGCCCCTGGCACAGGGGGAATGGTTATGGCTACACCTTC.

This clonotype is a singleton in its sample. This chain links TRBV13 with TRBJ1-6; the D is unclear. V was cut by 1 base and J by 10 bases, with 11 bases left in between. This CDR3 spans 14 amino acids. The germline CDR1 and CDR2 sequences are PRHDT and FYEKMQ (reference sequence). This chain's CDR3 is CASSLARGRSPLHF. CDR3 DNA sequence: TGTGCCAGCAGCTTAGCGCGGGGAAGGTCACCCCTCCACTTT.

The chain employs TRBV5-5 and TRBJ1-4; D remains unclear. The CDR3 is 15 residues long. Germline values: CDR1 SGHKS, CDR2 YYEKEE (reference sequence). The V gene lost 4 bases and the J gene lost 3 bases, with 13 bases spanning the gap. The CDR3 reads CASSRGSDPNEKLFF. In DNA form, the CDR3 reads TGTGCCAGCAGCCGTGGAAGTGATCCTAATGAAAAACTGTTTTTT.

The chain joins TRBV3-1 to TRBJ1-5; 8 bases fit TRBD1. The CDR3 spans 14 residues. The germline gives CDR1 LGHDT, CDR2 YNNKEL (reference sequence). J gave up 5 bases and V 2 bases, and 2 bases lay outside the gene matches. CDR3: CASSQTGGDQPQHF. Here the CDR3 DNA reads TGTGCCAGCAGCCAAACAGGGGGGGATCAGCCCCAGCATTTT.

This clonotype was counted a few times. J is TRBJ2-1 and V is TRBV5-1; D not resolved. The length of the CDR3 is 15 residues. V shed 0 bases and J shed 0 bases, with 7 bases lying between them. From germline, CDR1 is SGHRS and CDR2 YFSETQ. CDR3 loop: CASSLAMSSYNEQFF. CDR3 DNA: TGCGCCAGCAGCTTGGCAATGAGCTCCTACAATGAGCAGTTCTTC.

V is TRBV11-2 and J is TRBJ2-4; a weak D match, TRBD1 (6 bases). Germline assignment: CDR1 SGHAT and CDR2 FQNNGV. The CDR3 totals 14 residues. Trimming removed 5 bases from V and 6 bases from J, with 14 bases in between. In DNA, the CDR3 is TGTGCCAGCAGCCAGGGACACGTAGGAAACATTCAGTACTTC. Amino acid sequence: CASSQGHVGNIQYF. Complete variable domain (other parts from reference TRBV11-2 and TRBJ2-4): EAGVAQSPRYKIIEKRQSVAFWCNPISGHATLYWYQQILGQGPKLLIQFQNNGVVDDSQLPKDRFSAERLKGVDSTLKIQPAKLEDSAVYLCASSQGHVGNIQYFGAGTRLSVL.

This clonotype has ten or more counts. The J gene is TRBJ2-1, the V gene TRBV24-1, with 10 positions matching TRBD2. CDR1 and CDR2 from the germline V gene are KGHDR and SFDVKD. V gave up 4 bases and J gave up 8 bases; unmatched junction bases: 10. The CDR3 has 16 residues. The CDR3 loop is CATSELASGSTHEQFF. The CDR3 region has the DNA TGTGCCACCAGTGAACTGGCTAGCGGGAGTACCCATGAGCAGTTCTTC.

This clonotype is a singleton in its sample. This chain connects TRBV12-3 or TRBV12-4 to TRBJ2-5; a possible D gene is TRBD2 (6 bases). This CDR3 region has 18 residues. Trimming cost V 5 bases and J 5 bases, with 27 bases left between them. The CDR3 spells CASSALKARDSWEETQYF. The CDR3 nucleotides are TGTGCCAGCAGTGCCTTGAAGGCCCGGGACTCTTGGGAGGAGACCCAGTACTTC.

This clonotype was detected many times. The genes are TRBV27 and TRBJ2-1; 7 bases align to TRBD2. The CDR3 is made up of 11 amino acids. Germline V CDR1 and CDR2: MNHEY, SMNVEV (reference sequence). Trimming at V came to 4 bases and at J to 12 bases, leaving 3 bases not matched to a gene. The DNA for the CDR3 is TGTGCCAGCAGTTCCCGACTAGCGCAGTTCTTC. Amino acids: CASSSRLAQFF.

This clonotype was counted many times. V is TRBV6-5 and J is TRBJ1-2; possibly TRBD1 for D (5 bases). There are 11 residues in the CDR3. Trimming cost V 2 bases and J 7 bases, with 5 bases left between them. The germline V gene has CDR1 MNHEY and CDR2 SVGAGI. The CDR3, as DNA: TGTGCCAGCAGTTACGGGGGTGGCTACACCTTC. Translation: CASSYGGGYTF.

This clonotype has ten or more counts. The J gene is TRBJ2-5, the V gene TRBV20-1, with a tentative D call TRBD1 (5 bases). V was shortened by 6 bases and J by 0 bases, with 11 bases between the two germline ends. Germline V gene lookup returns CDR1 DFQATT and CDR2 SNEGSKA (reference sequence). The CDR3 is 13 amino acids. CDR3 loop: CSASYRYQETQYF. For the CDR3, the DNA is TGCAGTGCGAGTTACAGGTACCAAGAGACCCAGTACTTC.

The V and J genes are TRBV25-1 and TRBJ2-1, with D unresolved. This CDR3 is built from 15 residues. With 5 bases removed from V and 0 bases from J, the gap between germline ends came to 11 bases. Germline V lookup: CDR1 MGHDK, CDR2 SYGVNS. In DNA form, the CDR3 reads TGTGCCAGCAGTAAGGCTGTCCCCTCCTACAATGAGCAGTTCTTC. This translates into CASSKAVPSYNEQFF. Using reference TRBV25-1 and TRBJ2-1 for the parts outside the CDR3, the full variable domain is EADIYQTPRYLVIGTGKKITLECSQTMGHDKMYWYQQDPGMELHLIHYSYGVNSTEKGDLSSESTVSRIRTEHFPLTLESARPSHTSQYLCASSKAVPSYNEQFFGPGTRLTVL.